This TCR beta chain was sequenced in a study of CD8+CD57+ T cells in acquired aplastic anemia. All sequencing subjects had displayed CD8+CD57+ cell expansion on flow cytometry. Many counts were recorded for this clonotype. Template material for TCR beta VDJ and CDR3 profiling consisted of genomic DNA. One entry per CDR3 protein results from TCRdb running MiXCR on the reads. The sample consists of around 200,000 distinct CDR3 sequences, about half of them appearing once. The sequenced material came from sorted CD4+, CD8+, or CD8+CD57+ T cells (not recorded which) from PBMCs. This receptor was taken from a human donor with aplastic anemia.

The CDR3 protein is CASRKGGPGTGELFF. The DNA of the CDR3 is TGTGCCAGTAGAAAAGGGGGGCCGGGCACCGGGGAGCTGTTTTTT. This sequence joins TRBV19 and TRBJ2-2; D possibly uses TRBD1 or TRBD2 (6 bases each). The V and J ends lost 6 bases and 4 bases respectively, with 15 bases between them. The CDR3 extends over 15 amino acids. Germline V CDR1 and CDR2: LNHDA, SQIVND (reference sequence).